This T cell receptor beta chain was captured in a study of cytomegalovirus exposure and HLA in healthy donors. The primer mix had 60 Vbeta and 13 Jbeta primers. Sequencing used immunoSEQ multiplex PCR; TCRdb keeps in-frame clones, though not all of them. In all, the sample yields about 190,000 clones. The trim removed 8 bases at V and 3 bases at J, leaving 12 bases unmatched. This CDR3 spans 16 amino acids. Germline CDR1 is LNHDA and CDR2 is SQIVND (reference sequence). The chain links TRBV19 to TRBJ1-4, with TRBD1 matching 7 bases. Specimen: PBMCs. This TCR was recovered from a woman aged 25-40 years in good health and CMV-seropositive. CDR3 DNA sequence: TGTGCCAGTCATCCCCTACAGGGGAATTCTAATGAAAAACTGTTTTTT. Translated: CASHPLQGNSNEKLFF.